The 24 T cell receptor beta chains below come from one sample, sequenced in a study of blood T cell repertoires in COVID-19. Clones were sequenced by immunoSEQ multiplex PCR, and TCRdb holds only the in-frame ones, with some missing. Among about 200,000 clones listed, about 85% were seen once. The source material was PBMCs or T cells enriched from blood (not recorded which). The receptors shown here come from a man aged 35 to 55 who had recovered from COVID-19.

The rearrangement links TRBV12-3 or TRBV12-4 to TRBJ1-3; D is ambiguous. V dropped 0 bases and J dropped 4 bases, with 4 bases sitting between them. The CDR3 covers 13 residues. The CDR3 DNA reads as TGTGCCAGCAGTTTAGCGCGGGGAAACACCATATATTTT. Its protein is CASSLARGNTIYF.

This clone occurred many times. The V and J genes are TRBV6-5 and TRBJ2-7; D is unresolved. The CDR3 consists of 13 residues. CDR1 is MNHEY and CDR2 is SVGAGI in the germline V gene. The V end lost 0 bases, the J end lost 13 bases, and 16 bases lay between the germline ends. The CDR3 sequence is CASSYSSAADLYF. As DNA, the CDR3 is TGTGCCAGCAGTTACTCGAGTGCGGCAGACTTATACTTC.

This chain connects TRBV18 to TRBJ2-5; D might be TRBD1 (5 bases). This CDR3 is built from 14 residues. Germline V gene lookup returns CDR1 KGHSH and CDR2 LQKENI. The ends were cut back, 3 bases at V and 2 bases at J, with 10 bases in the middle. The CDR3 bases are TGTGCCAGCTCACCCTCGCCAGGGCAAGAGACCCAGTACTTC. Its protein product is CASSPSPGQETQYF.

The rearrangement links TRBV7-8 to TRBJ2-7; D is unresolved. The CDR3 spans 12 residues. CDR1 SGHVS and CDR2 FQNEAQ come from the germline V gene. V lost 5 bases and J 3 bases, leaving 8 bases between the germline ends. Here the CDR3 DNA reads TGTGCCAGCAGCGACCGAGGCTACGAGCAGTACTTC. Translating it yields CASSDRGYEQYF.

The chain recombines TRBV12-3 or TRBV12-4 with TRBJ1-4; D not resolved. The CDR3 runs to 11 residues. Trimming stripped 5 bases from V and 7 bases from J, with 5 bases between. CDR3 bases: TGTGCCAGCAGTGAGAGTGAAAAACTGTTTTTT. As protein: CASSESEKLFF.

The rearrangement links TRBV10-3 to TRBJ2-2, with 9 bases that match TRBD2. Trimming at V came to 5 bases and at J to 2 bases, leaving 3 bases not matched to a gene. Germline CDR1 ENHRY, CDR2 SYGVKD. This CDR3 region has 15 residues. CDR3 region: CAISRTSANTGELFF. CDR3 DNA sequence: TGTGCCATCAGTAGGACTAGCGCAAACACCGGGGAGCTGTTTTTT.

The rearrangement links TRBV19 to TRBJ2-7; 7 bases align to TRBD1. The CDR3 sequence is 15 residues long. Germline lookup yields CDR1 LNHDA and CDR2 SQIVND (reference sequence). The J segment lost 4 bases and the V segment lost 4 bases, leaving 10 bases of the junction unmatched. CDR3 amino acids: CASSRPRTGVYEQYF. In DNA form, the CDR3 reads TGTGCCAGTAGTAGACCGCGGACAGGCGTTTACGAGCAGTACTTC.

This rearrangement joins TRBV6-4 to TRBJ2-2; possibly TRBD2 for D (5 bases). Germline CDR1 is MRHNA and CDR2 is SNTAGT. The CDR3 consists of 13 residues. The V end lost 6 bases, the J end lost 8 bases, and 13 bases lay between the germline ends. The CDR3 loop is CASSPQSGGELFF. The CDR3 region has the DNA TGTGCCAGCAGCCCTCAATCGGGAGGGGAGCTGTTTTTT.

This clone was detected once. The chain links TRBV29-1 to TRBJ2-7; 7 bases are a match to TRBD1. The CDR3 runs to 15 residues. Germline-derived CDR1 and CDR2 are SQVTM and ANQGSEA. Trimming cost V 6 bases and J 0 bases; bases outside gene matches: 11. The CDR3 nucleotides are TGCAGCGTCCCGAGGACAGGAAGCAGCTCCTACGAGCAGTACTTC. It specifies CSVPRTGSSSYEQYF.

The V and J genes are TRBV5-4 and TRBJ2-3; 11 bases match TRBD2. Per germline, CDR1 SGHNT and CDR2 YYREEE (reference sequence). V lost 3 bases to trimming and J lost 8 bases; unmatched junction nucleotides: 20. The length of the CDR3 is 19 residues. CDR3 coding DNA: TGTGCCAGCAGCTCCAAGGCTCCAGACATGACTAGCGGGGTGGGTACGCAGTATTTT. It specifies CASSSKAPDMTSGVGTQYF. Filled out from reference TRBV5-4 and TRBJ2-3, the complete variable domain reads ETGVTQSPTHLIKTRGQQVTLRCSSQSGHNTVSWYQQALGQGPQFIFQYYREEENGRGNFPPRFSGLQFPNYSSELNVNALELDDSALYLCASSSKAPDMTSGVGTQYFGPGTRLTVL.

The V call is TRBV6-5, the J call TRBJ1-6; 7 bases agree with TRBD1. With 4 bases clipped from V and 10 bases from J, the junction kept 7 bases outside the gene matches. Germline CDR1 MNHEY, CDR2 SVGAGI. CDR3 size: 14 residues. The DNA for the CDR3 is TGTGCCAGCAGTTCCCGACAGGGAGGATCACCCCTCCACTTT. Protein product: CASSSRQGGSPLHF.

The CDR3 is CASSPDRAEDTQYF. CDR3 DNA sequence: TGCGCCAGCAGCCCTGACAGGGCTGAAGATACGCAGTATTTT. The chain has TRBV5-1 and TRBJ2-3; 7 bases match TRBD1. Germline assignment: CDR1 SGHRS and CDR2 YFSETQ. V lost 4 bases, J lost 5 bases, and 7 bases stayed unmatched. CDR3 length: 14 residues.

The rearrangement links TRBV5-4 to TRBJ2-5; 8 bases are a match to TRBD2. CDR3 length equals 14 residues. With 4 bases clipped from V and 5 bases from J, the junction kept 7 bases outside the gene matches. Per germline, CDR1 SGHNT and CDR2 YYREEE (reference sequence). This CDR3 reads CASSETSVRETQYF. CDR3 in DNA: TGTGCCAGCAGCGAGACTAGCGTGCGGGAGACCCAGTACTTC.

The CDR3 spells CASSEGPTGYGYTF. DNA of the CDR3: TGTGCCAGCAGTGAGGGGCCGACAGGCTATGGCTACACCTTC. The chain is built from TRBV2 and TRBJ1-2; D is perhaps TRBD1 (6 bases). The CDR3 totals 14 residues. Germline CDR1 SNHLY, CDR2 FYNNEI. V was pared by 3 bases and J by 4 bases, with 12 bases between.

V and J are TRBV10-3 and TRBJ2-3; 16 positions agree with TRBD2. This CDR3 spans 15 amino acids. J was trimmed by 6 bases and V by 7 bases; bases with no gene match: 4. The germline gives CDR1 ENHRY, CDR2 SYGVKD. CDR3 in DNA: TGTGCCATCACCGGGGGACTAGCGGGAGGGGATACGCAGTATTTT. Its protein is CAITGGLAGGDTQYF.

CDR3 in DNA: TGTGCCAGCAGTCTACTAGCGGGAGAAGAGACCCAGTACTTC. The encoded protein is CASSLLAGEETQYF. This chain links TRBV6-5 with TRBJ2-5, with 11 bases identical to TRBD2. J was trimmed by 3 bases and V by 5 bases; bases with no gene match: 2. This CDR3 has 14 residues. Germline CDR1 and CDR2: MNHEY and SVGAGI.

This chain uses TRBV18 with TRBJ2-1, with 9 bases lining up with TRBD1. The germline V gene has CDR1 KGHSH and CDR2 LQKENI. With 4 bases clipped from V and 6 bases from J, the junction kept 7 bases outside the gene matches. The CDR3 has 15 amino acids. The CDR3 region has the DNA TGTGCCAGCTCACTGTCGGGACAGGGCCTCAATGAGCAGTTCTTC. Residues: CASSLSGQGLNEQFF.

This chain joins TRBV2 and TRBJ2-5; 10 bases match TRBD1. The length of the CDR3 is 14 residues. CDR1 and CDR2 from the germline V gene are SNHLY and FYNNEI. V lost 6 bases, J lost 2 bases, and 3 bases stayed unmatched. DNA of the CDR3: TGTGCCAGCAGGAGGACAGGGGGGCAAGAGACCCAGTACTTC. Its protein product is CASRRTGGQETQYF.

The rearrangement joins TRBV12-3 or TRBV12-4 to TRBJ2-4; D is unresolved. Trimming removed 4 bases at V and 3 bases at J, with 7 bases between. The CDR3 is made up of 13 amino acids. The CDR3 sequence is CASSSSSKNIQYF. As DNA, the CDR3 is TGTGCCAGCAGTTCGTCTAGCAAAAACATTCAGTACTTC.

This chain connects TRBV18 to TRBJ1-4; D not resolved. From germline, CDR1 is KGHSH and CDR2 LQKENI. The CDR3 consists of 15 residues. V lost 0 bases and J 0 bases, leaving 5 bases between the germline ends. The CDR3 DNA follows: TGTGCCAGCTCACCACCCGGGGCAACTAATGAAAAACTGTTTTTT. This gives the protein CASSPPGATNEKLFF.

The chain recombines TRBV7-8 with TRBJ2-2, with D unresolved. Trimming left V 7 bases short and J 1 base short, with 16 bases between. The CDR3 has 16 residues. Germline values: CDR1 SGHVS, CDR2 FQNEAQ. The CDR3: CASIPSPAVNTGELFF. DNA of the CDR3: TGTGCCAGCATCCCTAGTCCGGCGGTGAACACCGGGGAGCTGTTTTTT.

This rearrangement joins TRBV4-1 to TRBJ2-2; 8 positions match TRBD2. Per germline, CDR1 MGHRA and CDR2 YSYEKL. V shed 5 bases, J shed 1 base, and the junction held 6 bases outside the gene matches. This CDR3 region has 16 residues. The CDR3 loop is CASSFSSGRNTGELFF. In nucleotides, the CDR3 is TGCGCCAGCAGCTTCTCAAGCGGGAGGAACACCGGGGAGCTGTTTTTT.

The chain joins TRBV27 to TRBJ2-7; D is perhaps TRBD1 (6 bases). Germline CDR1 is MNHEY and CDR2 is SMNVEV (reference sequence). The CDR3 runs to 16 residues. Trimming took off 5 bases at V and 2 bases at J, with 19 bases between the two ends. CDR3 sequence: CASSVYSGTRAYEQYF. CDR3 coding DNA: TGTGCCAGCAGTGTCTACTCCGGGACAAGGGCCTACGAGCAGTACTTC.

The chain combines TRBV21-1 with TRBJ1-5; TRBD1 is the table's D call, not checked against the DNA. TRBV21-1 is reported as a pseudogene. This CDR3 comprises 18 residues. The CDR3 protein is CASRFPKQGNKGNQPQHF. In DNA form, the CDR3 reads TGTGCCAGCCGATTTCCCAAACAGGGGAATAAGGGCAATCAGCCCCAGCATTTT.